One T cell receptor (beta chain) is described in this entry. CDR1 and CDR2 from the germline V gene are MNHEY and SVGAGI. The V segment lost 4 bases and the J segment 7 bases; nucleotides outside the gene matches: 11. The length of the CDR3 is 16 residues. This entry comes from a study of T cell changes during pregnancy in multiple sclerosis. Using immunoSEQ multiplex PCR, the repertoire was profiled, and TCRdb retains in-frame clones only, with some absent. The repertoire holds about 49,000 clones, 94% seen once, with approximately 5.5% in the top ten. The sequences come from CD8+ T cells from peripheral blood mononuclear cells, collected before pregnancy. The TCR originated in a female donor with multiple sclerosis, enrolled in a pregnancy study. The J gene is TRBJ1-4, the V gene TRBV6-5; 8 bases agree with TRBD1. The CDR3 loop is CASSSNSGTGGEKLFF. The DNA for the CDR3 is TGTGCCAGCAGTTCCAACTCCGGGACAGGTGGTGAAAAACTGTTTTTT.